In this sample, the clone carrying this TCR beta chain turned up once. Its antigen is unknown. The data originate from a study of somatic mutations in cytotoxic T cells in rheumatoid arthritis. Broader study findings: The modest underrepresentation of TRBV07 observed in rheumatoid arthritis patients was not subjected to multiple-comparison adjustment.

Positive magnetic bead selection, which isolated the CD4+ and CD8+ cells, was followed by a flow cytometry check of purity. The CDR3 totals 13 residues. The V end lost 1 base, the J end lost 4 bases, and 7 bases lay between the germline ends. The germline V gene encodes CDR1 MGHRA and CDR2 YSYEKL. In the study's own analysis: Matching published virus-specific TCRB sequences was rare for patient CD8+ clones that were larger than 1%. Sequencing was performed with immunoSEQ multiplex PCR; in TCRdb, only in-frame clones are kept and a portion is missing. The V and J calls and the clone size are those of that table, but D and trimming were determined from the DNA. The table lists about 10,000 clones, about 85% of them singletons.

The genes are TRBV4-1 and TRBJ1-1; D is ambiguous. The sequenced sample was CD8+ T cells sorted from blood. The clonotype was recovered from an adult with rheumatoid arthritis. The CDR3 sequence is CASSQASVTEAFF. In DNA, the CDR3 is TGCGCCAGCAGCCAAGCTTCCGTCACTGAAGCTTTCTTT.